This entry features one T cell receptor (beta chain) sequence. Its antigen is as yet unknown. CDR1 and CDR2 from the germline V gene are LGHNA and YSLEER. The CDR3 contains 18 residues. Trimming removed 0 bases from V and 5 bases from J, with 19 bases in between. This sample is part of a study of cytomegalovirus exposure and HLA in healthy donors. Study background: There were 117 million unique TCR beta sequences, drawn from roughly 200 million T cells, in an earlier analysis. General study findings and limits: Indistinguishability led to the exclusion of some V segments, TRBV6-2 and TRBV6-3 included. With DRB1 most and HLA-C fewest, TCR association rates differed between HLA loci in a later analysis. A previous analysis found most TCR beta V segments productive roughly 90% or roughly 30% of the time.

The PCR contained 60 Vbeta and 13 Jbeta primers. Using immunoSEQ multiplex PCR, the repertoire was profiled, and TCRdb retains in-frame clones only, with some absent. The sample carries 100,000 to 150,000 clones, about 80% recorded once. The specimen was PBMCs. The rearrangement links TRBV4-3 to TRBJ2-2; TRBD2 might be the D (5 bases). The sequence was collected from a woman between 45 and 65 years old in good health and CMV-seronegative. CDR3: CASSQDLIRGRGTGELFF. CDR3 bases: TGCGCCAGCAGCCAAGATTTAATCCGAGGGAGAGGGACCGGGGAGCTGTTTTTT.